Presented here are 2 T cell receptor beta chains from one specimen sequenced in a study of CD8 T cells in Susac syndrome. Roughly 0.45 to 1 ug RNA was reverse transcribed with random hexamers. One entry per CDR3 protein, called by TCRdb with MiXCR from the immunoSEQ multiplex PCR reads. The repertoire includes about 210,000 distinct CDR3 sequences, about 95% of them detected once, and 0.085% to 0.095% sits in the top ten. The sample was CD4+ T cells from PBMCs. The receptors come from a human donor with multiple sclerosis.

The rearrangement uses TRBV20-1 and TRBJ2-7, with TRBD1 matching 9 bases. This CDR3 has 14 amino acids. Germline loops: CDR1 DFQATT, CDR2 SNEGSKA (reference sequence). The V gene end was trimmed by 3 bases and the J gene end by 4 bases; junction bases not matched to a gene: 7. In DNA form, the CDR3 reads TGCAGTGCTAGCCAGGGACAGGGAACTTACGAGCAGTACTTC. Translation: CSASQGQGTYEQYF.

The chain couples TRBV3-1 to TRBJ1-1; 7 positions agree with TRBD1. J was trimmed by 6 bases and V by 4 bases; bases with no gene match: 5. CDR3 length: 13 amino acids. Germline V gives CDR1 LGHDT, CDR2 YNNKEL (reference sequence). DNA for the CDR3: TGTGCCAGCAGCCCCTGGGACAGACCTGAAGCTTTCTTT. This codes for CASSPWDRPEAFF.